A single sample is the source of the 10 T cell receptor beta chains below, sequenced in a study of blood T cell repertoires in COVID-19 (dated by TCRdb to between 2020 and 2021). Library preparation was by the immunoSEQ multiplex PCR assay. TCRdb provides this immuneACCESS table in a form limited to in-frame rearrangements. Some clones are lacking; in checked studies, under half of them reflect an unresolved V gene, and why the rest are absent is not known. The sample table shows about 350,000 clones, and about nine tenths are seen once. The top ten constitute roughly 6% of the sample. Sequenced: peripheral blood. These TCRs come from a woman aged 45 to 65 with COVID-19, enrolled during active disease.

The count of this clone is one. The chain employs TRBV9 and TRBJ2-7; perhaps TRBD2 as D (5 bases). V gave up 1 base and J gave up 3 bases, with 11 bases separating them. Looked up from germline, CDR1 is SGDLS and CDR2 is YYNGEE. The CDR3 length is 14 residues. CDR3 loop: CASSVFSSSYEQYF. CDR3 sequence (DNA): TGTGCCAGCAGCGTATTTTCTAGCAGCTACGAGCAGTACTTC.

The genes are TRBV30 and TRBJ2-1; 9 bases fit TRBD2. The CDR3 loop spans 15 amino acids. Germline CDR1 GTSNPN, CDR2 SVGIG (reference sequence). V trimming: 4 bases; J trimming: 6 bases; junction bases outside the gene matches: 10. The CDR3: CAWNGREGRVNEQFF. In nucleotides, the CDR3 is TGTGCCTGGAACGGGCGGGAGGGCCGTGTCAATGAGCAGTTCTTC.

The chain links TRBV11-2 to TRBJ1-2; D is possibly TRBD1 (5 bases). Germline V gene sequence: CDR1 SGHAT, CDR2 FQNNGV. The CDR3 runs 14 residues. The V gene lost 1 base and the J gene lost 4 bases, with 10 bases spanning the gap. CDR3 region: CASSLGREVYGYTF. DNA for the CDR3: TGTGCCAGCAGCTTAGGCAGGGAGGTCTATGGCTACACCTTC.

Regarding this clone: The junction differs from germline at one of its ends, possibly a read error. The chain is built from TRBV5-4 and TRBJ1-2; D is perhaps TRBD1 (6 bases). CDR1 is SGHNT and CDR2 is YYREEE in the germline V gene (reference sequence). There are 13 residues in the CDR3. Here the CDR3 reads CASSSTGPEAFAF. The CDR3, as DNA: TGTGCCAGCAGCTCCACAGGGCCTGAGGCGTTCGCCTTC. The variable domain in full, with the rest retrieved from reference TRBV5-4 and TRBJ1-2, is ETGVTQSPTHLIKTRGQQVTLRCSSQSGHNTVSWYQQALGQGPQFIFQYYREEENGRGNFPPRFSGLQFPNYSSELNVNALELDDSALYLCASSSTGPEAFAFGSGTRLTVV.

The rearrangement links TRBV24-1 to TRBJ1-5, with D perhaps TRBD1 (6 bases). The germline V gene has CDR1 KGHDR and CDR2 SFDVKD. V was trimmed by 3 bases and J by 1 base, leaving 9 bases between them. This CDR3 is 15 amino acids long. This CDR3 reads CATSDQGTSNQPQHF. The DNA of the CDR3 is TGTGCCACCAGTGATCAAGGGACAAGCAATCAGCCCCAGCATTTT.

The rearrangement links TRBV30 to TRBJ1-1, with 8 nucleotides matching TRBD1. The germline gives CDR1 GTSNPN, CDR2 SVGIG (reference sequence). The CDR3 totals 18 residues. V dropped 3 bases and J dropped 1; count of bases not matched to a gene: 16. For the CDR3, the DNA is TGTGCCTGGAGAATACAGGGGGGTTCCTGGGCCCCGAACACTGAAGCTTTCTTT. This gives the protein CAWRIQGGSWAPNTEAFF. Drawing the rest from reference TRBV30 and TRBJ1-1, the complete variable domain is SQTIHQWPATLVQPVGSPLSLECTVEGTSNPNLYWYRQAAGRGLQLLFYSVGIGQISSEVPQNLSASRPQDRQFILSSKKLLLSDSGFYLCAWRIQGGSWAPNTEAFFGQGTRLTVV.

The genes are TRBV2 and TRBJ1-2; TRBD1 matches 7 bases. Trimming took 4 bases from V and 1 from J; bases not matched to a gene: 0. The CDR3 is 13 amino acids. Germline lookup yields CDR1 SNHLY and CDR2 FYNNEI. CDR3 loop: CASSGDSNYGYTF. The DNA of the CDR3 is TGTGCCAGCAGTGGGGACAGTAACTATGGCTACACCTTC.

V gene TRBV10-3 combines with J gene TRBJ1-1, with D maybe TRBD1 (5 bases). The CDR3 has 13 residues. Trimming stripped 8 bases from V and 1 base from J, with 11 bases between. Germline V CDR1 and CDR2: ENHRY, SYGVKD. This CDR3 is CAIRQGQNTEAFF. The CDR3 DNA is TGTGCCATCCGGCAGGGCCAGAACACTGAAGCTTTCTTT.

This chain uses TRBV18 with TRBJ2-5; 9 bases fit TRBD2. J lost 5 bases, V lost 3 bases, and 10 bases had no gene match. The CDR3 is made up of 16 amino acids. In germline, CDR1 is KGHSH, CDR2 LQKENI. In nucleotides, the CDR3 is TGTGCCAGCTCACCGACGGCGGGTAGCGGGAGCGAGACCCAGTACTTC. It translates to CASSPTAGSGSETQYF.

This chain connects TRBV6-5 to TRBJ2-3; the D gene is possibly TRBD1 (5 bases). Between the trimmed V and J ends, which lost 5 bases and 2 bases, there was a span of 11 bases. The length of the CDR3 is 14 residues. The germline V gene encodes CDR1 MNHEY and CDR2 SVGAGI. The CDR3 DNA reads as TGTGCCAGCAGTCAACGACAGAACACAGATACGCAGTATTTT. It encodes CASSQRQNTDTQYF.